This is a list of T cell receptor beta chains from one sample in a study of regulatory T cells in long-lasting Graves disease. TCRdb reanalysed the multiplex PCR reads using MiXCR and keeps one entry per CDR3 protein. Counted here are 250,000 to 400,000 distinct CDR3 sequences, 18% occurring once; the ten biggest clones make up roughly 35%. The source was peripheral blood mononuclear cells (PBMCs), collected at new diagnosis, from a patient treated with antithyroid drugs. Every receptor here comes from a female donor with Graves disease. Each CDR3 is given with its conserved first and last residue. D genes are given only for firm matches. Some rows have no size entry. The others give once, few or many, or a class for an expanded clone.

J | V | size | D | CDR3 | DNA
TRBJ2-4 | TRBV28 | many | - | CASSFRRGLAKNIQYF | TGTGCCAGCAGTTTCCGGCGGGGGCTGGCCAAAAACATTCAGTACTTC
TRBJ2-3 | TRBV11-3 | - | TRBD2 | CASVPGGKDTQYF | TGTGCCAGCGTCCCCGGGGGGAAAGATACGCAGTATTTT
TRBJ1-2 | TRBV12-3/TRBV12-4 | - | - | CASSFIYLNYGYTF | TGTGCCAGCAGTTTTATCTACCTTAACTATGGCTACACCTTC
TRBJ1-1 | TRBV28 | many | TRBD1 | CASSRPGQSSEAFF | TGTGCCAGCAGTCGACCGGGACAGTCTTCTGAAGCTTTCTTT
TRBJ2-3 | TRBV7-2 | many | TRBD2 | CASSFVNLAGVDTQYF | TGTGCCAGCAGCTTCGTCAATCTCGCGGGAGTTGATACGCAGTATTTT
TRBJ2-1 | TRBV24-1 | many | TRBD2 | CATSDFAGGFEQFF | TGTGCCACCAGTGATTTTGCGGGAGGATTTGAGCAGTTCTTC
TRBJ1-5 | TRBV2 | few | - | CASSGFTQPQHF | TGTGCCAGCAGCGGGTTTACTCAGCCCCAGCATTTT
TRBJ2-1 | TRBV30 | - | TRBD2 | CAWRAGSVNEQFF | TGTGCCTGGAGAGCGGGATCGGTCAATGAGCAGTTCTTC
TRBJ2-3 | TRBV20-1 | - | TRBD1 | CSALRTGGSDTQYF | TGCAGTGCTTTAAGGACAGGGGGATCAGATACGCAGTATTTT
TRBJ2-3 | TRBV29-1 | many | TRBD2 | CSVDRGEGSDTQYF | TGCAGCGTTGACCGTGGGGAGGGGTCAGATACGCAGTATTTT
TRBJ2-3 | TRBV29-1 | - | TRBD1 | CSVALTGIADTQYF | TGCAGCGTTGCATTGACAGGGATTGCAGATACGCAGTATTTT
TRBJ2-2 | TRBV7-9 | few | - | CASSLYAFHGELFF | TGTGCCAGCAGCTTATATGCCTTCCACGGGGAGCTGTTTTTT
TRBJ2-3 | TRBV28 | - | - | CASSEPGEVSPDTQYF | TGTGCCAGCAGTGAGCCAGGGGAGGTGAGCCCAGATACGCAGTATTTT
TRBJ2-7 | TRBV7-9 | many | - | CASSLRRVGFWDEQYF | TGTGCCAGCAGCTTGCGCAGGGTCGGGTTTTGGGACGAGCAGTACTTC
TRBJ2-1 | TRBV3-1 | many | TRBD1 | CASSYRDRRSYNEQFF | TGTGCCAGCAGTTACCGGGACAGGAGATCCTACAATGAGCAGTTCTTC
TRBJ2-3 | TRBV7-6 | many | TRBD2 | CASSSRVAGGRTDTQYF | TGTGCCAGCAGCTCAAGGGTAGCGGGAGGGCGGACAGATACGCAGTATTTT
TRBJ1-1 | TRBV10-3 | - | - | CAISEGAQYEAFF | TGTGCCATCAGTGAAGGGGCCCAGTACGAAGCTTTCTTT
TRBJ2-1 | TRBV11-2 | - | - | CASSLEPGGPYNEQFF | TGTGCCAGCAGCTTAGAACCGGGTGGACCCTACAATGAGCAGTTCTTC
TRBJ2-3 | TRBV27 | many | TRBD1 | CASSRQGTTSTDTQYF | TGTGCCAGCAGTAGACAGGGGACGACTAGCACAGATACGCAGTATTTT
TRBJ2-2 | TRBV28 | - | - | CASSMGRDFFTGELFF | TGTGCCAGCAGCATGGGACGGGACTTCTTCACCGGGGAGCTGTTTTTT
TRBJ2-1 | TRBV5-1 | - | TRBD2 | CASSLASGIGNNEQFF | TGCGCCAGCAGCTTGGCTAGCGGGATCGGTAACAATGAGCAGTTCTTC
TRBJ2-1 | TRBV13 | many | TRBD2 | CASSLTSGGDEQFF | TGTGCCAGCAGCCTTACTAGCGGAGGGGATGAGCAGTTCTTC
TRBJ2-1 | TRBV10-1 | once | - | CASSESIVRGNEQFF | TGCGCCAGCAGTGAGTCAATAGTCAGGGGCAATGAGCAGTTCTTC
TRBJ2-1 | TRBV5-1 | many | TRBD2 | CASRLADSYNEQFF | TGCGCCAGCCGACTAGCGGACTCCTACAATGAGCAGTTCTTC
TRBJ1-1 | TRBV30 | few | TRBD1 | CAWSVGGTGGGRAEAFF | TGTGCCTGGAGTGTAGGTGGGACAGGGGGCGGAAGGGCTGAAGCTTTCTTT
TRBJ2-1 | TRBV11-3 | many | - | CASSLDAGMIYNEQFF | TGTGCCAGCAGCTTAGATGCGGGGATGATCTACAATGAGCAGTTCTTC
TRBJ2-7 | TRBV28 | many | TRBD1 | CASSSPGQASYEQYF | TGTGCCAGCAGTTCCCCGGGACAGGCCTCCTACGAGCAGTACTTC
TRBJ2-7 | TRBV7-9 | many | - | CASSLGDNLLDEQYF | TGTGCCAGCAGCTTAGGAGACAATCTACTCGACGAGCAGTACTTC
TRBJ2-1 | TRBV25-1 | - | TRBD2 | CASSESGTRSYEQFF | TGTGCCAGCAGTGAATCTGGGACTAGGAGCTATGAGCAGTTCTTC
TRBJ1-1 | TRBV19 | many | - | CASTQGVYTEAFF | TGTGCCAGTACCCAAGGGGTATACACTGAAGCTTTCTTT
TRBJ2-1 | TRBV11-3 | many | TRBD1 | CASSLGQVYNEQFF | TGTGCCAGCAGCTTGGGACAGGTATACAATGAGCAGTTCTTC
TRBJ2-3 | TRBV20-1 | many | TRBD2 | CSAIIPGTRGTDTQYF | TGCAGTGCTATCATACCCGGGACTAGAGGCACAGATACGCAGTATTTT
TRBJ2-1 | TRBV2 | many | - | CASKRGSSYNEQFF | TGTGCCAGCAAACGGGGGAGCTCCTACAATGAGCAGTTCTTC
TRBJ2-1 | TRBV4-1 | few | - | CASRELGTPNANREQFF | TGCGCCAGCAGGGAATTGGGGACGCCAAACGCGAATCGAGAGCAGTTCTTC
TRBJ1-5 | TRBV20-1 | many | - | CSAVPGEGPNQPQHF | TGCAGTGCAGTCCCCGGGGAGGGGCCCAATCAGCCCCAGCATTTT
TRBJ2-2 | TRBV29-1 | many | - | CSVEVDGVGTNTGELFF | TGCAGCGTTGAAGTAGATGGAGTGGGTACGAACACCGGGGAGCTGTTTTTT
TRBJ2-7 | TRBV19 | many | - | CASSRTIGSYEQYF | TGTGCCAGTAGTCGGACTATCGGCTCCTACGAGCAGTACTTC
TRBJ2-2 | TRBV5-1 | few | TRBD1 | CASSFEGAGELFF | TGCGCCAGCAGCTTCGAGGGGGCTGGGGAGCTGTTTTTT
TRBJ2-7 | TRBV6-5 | few | TRBD2 | CASSWDGGYEQYF | TGTGCCAGCAGCTGGGACGGGGGGTACGAGCAGTACTTC
TRBJ2-1 | TRBV6-1 | - | TRBD2 | CASSERVRGLAQIGEQFF | TGTGCCAGCAGTGAAAGAGTACGGGGACTAGCCCAAATAGGGGAGCAGTTCTTC
TRBJ2-7 | TRBV29-1 | many | TRBD2 | CSVEVGGRAYEQYF | TGCAGCGTTGAAGTCGGTGGGAGGGCCTACGAGCAGTACTTC